This T cell receptor (beta chain) was profiled in a study of cytomegalovirus exposure and HLA in healthy donors. Whole-study findings and limits: In a later analysis, HLA-associated TCR beta chains were more clonally expanded than equally common others. Reportedly, a later analysis found an Asian-associated ancestry cluster had fewer N-insertions than the approximately 600-donor mean.

With 60 Vbeta and 13 Jbeta primers, the PCR was carried out. Profiled with immunoSEQ multiplex PCR; TCRdb holds only in-frame clones, not every one. This sample's table has 100,000 to 150,000 clones. The length of the CDR3 is 13 residues. V shed 7 bases and J shed 5 bases, with 17 bases lying between them. Germline CDR1 SQVTM, CDR2 ANQGSEA. Comment on this clone: Its antigen is as yet unknown.

The sequencing input was PBMCs. The chain uses TRBV29-1 and TRBJ1-2, with D perhaps TRBD1 (6 bases). This receptor was obtained from a man aged 40-49 years in good health and CMV-seronegative. CDR3 sequence (DNA): TGCAGCGCAGACGCCGGGACACTATATGGCTACACCTTC. It is translated as CSADAGTLYGYTF.